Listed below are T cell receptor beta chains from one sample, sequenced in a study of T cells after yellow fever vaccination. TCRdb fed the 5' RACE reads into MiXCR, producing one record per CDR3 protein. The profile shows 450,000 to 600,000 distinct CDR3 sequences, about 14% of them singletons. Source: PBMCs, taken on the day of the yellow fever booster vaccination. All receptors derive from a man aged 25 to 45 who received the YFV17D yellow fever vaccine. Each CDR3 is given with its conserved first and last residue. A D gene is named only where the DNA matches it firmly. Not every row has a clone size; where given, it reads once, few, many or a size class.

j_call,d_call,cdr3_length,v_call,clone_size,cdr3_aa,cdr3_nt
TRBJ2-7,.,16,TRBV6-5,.,CASSSFGQERSYEQYF,TGTGCCAGCAGTTCGTTCGGCCAAGAGCGGTCCTACGAGCAGTACTTC
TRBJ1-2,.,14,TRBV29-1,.,CSVEDRTDNYGYTF,TGCAGCGTTGAAGATAGGACCGACAACTATGGCTACACCTTC
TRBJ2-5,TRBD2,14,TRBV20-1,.,CSARDRLAGETQYF,TGCAGTGCTAGAGATAGGCTAGCGGGAGAGACCCAGTACTTC
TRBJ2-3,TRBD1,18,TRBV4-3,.,CASSQDRGLGQGPDTQYF,TGCGCCAGCAGCCAAGATCGGGGGCTGGGACAGGGGCCAGATACGCAGTATTTT
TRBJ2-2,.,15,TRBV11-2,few,CASRWDGMNTGELFF,TGTGCCAGCAGGTGGGACGGAATGAACACCGGGGAGCTGTTTTTT
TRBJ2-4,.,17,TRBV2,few,CASSGQSLASPKNIQYF,TGTGCCAGCAGTGGACAGAGTTTAGCCTCTCCCAAAAACATTCAGTACTTC
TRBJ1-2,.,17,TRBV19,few,CASRRYPSGRGAYGYTF,TGTGCCAGTAGGAGATACCCATCTGGACGGGGAGCCTATGGCTACACCTTC
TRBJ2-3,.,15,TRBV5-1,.,CASSPEAGFRDTQYF,TGCGCCAGCAGCCCCGAAGCCGGGTTCCGTGATACGCAGTATTTT
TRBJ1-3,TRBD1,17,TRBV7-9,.,CASRDIQGAFAGNTIYF,TGTGCCAGCAGGGATATACAGGGGGCGTTCGCTGGAAACACCATATATTTT
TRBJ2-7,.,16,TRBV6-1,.,CASSPSGRGHLKEQYF,TGTGCCAGCAGTCCTTCGGGCAGGGGCCATTTAAAGGAGCAGTACTTC
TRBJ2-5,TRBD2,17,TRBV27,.,CASSLLRTSGRLETQYF,TGTGCCAGCAGTCTTCTTCGGACTAGCGGGAGGTTAGAGACCCAGTACTTC
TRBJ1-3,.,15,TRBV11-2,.,CASSLEPSLGDTIYF,TGTGCCAGCAGCTTAGAACCGTCCTTAGGGGACACCATATATTTT
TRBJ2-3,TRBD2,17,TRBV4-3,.,CASSTIRGTSGRDTQYF,TGCGCCAGCAGCACCATCAGAGGGACTAGCGGCCGAGATACGCAGTATTTT
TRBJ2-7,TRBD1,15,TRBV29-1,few,CSVTSRTGPPYEQYF,TGCAGCGTTACCTCCCGGACAGGGCCTCCCTACGAGCAGTACTTC
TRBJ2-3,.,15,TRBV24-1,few,CATTPGPGFSDTQYF,TGTGCCACCACCCCGGGACCCGGATTCTCAGATACGCAGTATTTT
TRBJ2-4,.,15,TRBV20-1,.,CSARDLAVAKNIQYF,TGCAGTGCTAGAGATTTGGCTGTAGCCAAAAACATTCAGTACTTC
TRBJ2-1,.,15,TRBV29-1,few,CSVEDPRPFINEQFF,TGCAGCGTTGAAGATCCCAGACCCTTCATCAATGAGCAGTTCTTC
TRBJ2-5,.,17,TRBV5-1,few,CASSLALRDFPVETQYF,TGCGCCAGCAGCTTGGCCCTCCGGGACTTCCCTGTAGAGACCCAGTACTTC